The 31 T cell receptor beta chains listed next were all sequenced from one sample in a study of a mutant IDH1 vaccine in newly diagnosed glioma. The assay was immunoSEQ multiplex PCR, and TCRdb's table has in-frame clones only and misses some. The table includes 35,000 to 45,000 clones, 75% to 85% detected once. Time point described: week 35, safety follow-up. Each dose of the vaccine consisted of 300 ug of mutant IDH1 20-mer peptide, with topical imiquimod. No antigen has been assigned to these receptors. The sequenced sample was PBMCs, obtained from a glioma patient whose treatment included an IDH1 peptide vaccine. The receptors here all came from a woman aged 45-60 years with glioma.

The chain carries TRBV5-1 and TRBJ1-2; a weak D match, TRBD1 (6 bases). The CDR3 consists of 14 residues. Germline CDR1 is SGHRS and CDR2 is YFSETQ. The V gene lost 4 bases and the J gene lost 8 bases, with 18 bases spanning the gap. This CDR3 is CASSLQGAHEGYTF. CDR3 DNA: TGCGCCAGCAGCCTACAGGGAGCCCATGAAGGCTACACCTTC.

J is TRBJ1-5 and V is TRBV4-1; the match to TRBD1 covers 7 bases. In germline, CDR1 is MGHRA, CDR2 YSYEKL. This CDR3 is built from 15 residues. V was clipped by 3 bases and J by 7 bases; unmatched bases: 9. The CDR3 here is CASSQGRGVRQPQHF. Here the CDR3 DNA reads TGCGCCAGCAGCCAGGGCAGGGGGGTACGGCAGCCCCAGCATTTT.

The chain has TRBV6-5 and TRBJ1-1; D might be TRBD1 (6 bases). The CDR3 contains 16 residues. V was pared by 4 bases and J by 5 bases, with 20 bases between. Germline V lookup: CDR1 MNHEY, CDR2 SVGAGI. CDR3 in DNA: TGTGCCAGCAGTTCCGCCCGGCAGGGGTCTGGGACTGAAGCTTTCTTT. Its protein product is CASSSARQGSGTEAFF.

CDR3 sequence: CATSARGNEQFF. CDR3 coding DNA: TGTGCCACCAGCGCTCGGGGCAATGAGCAGTTCTTC. This sequence joins TRBV15 and TRBJ2-1, with TRBD2 as a possible D gene (5 bases). Germline V gene data show CDR1 as LNHNV and CDR2 as YYDKDF (reference sequence). The CDR3 length is 12 residues. The V and J ends lost 5 bases and 6 bases respectively, with 8 bases between them.

Here the CDR3 reads CASSFDRPSSGNTIYF. As DNA, the CDR3 is TGTGCCAGTAGTTTTGACAGGCCGTCCTCTGGAAACACCATATATTTT. The chain joins TRBV19 to TRBJ1-3; a possible D gene is TRBD1 (6 bases). There are 16 residues in the CDR3. Germline CDR1 reads LNHDA; CDR2 reads SQIVND (reference sequence). With 5 bases removed from V and 0 bases from J, the gap between germline ends came to 14 bases.

The chain links TRBV6-5 to TRBJ1-2; D possibly corresponds to TRBD1 (6 bases). The CDR3 extends over 13 amino acids. V dropped 2 bases and J dropped 4 bases, with 8 bases sitting between them. From germline, CDR1 is MNHEY and CDR2 SVGAGI. The CDR3 loop is CASSYLDSYGYTF. CDR3 sequence (DNA): TGTGCCAGCAGTTACCTGGACAGCTATGGCTACACCTTC.

The gene calls are TRBV10-3 and TRBJ1-1; no reliable D call. The CDR3 has 14 amino acids. The germline CDR1 and CDR2 sequences are ENHRY and SYGVKD. V was trimmed by 6 bases and J by 1 base, leaving 12 bases between them. The CDR3 sequence is CAIRPLESNTEAFF. The CDR3, as DNA: TGTGCCATCAGGCCGTTAGAATCGAACACTGAAGCTTTCTTT.

This chain's CDR3 is CASSLYGGEPYEQYF. The CDR3 coding sequence is TGTGCCAGCAGTTTATACGGGGGGGAGCCCTACGAGCAGTACTTC. The chain links TRBV27 to TRBJ2-7; 8 nucleotides align to TRBD2. Germline assignment: CDR1 MNHEY and CDR2 SMNVEV (reference sequence). Trimming took 1 base from V and 2 from J; bases not matched to a gene: 4. This CDR3 comprises 15 residues.

This clone was recorded once. The chain employs TRBV4-2 and TRBJ2-5, with 11 positions matching TRBD2. Germline-derived CDR1 and CDR2 are LGHNA and YNFKEQ. This CDR3 has 15 amino acids. With 4 bases clipped from V and 2 bases from J, the junction kept 3 bases outside the gene matches. The CDR3 region has the DNA TGTGCCAGCAGCCCCCTAGCGGGGGGACAAGAGACCCAGTACTTC. This gives the protein CASSPLAGGQETQYF.

The chain uses TRBV4-2 and TRBJ1-2; 9 bases match TRBD1. Germline CDR1 and CDR2: LGHNA and YNFKEQ. With 1 base clipped from V and 3 bases from J, the junction kept 6 bases outside the gene matches. The CDR3 has 16 amino acids. CDR3 residues: CASSQALQGADYGYTF. CDR3 nucleotides: TGTGCCAGCAGCCAAGCTTTACAGGGGGCGGACTATGGCTACACCTTC.

The rearrangement joins TRBV5-8 to TRBJ1-1; D perhaps matches TRBD1 (6 bases). CDR3 size: 15 residues. The germline V gene encodes CDR1 SGHTS and CDR2 YDEGEE. The V end lost 7 bases, the J end lost 2 bases, and 18 bases lay between the germline ends. The CDR3 sequence: CASGNPGHYNTEAFF. CDR3 nucleotide sequence: TGTGCCAGCGGCAACCCGGGACACTATAACACTGAAGCTTTCTTT.

V usage is TRBV13 and J usage is TRBJ1-5; D is ambiguous. The CDR3 contains 14 residues. Germline assignment: CDR1 PRHDT and CDR2 FYEKMQ (reference sequence). V was clipped by 0 bases and J by 1 base, with 4 bases between them. The CDR3 region is CASSLGESNQPQHF. The DNA of the CDR3 is TGTGCCAGCAGCTTAGGAGAAAGCAATCAGCCCCAGCATTTT.

The chain combines TRBV28 with TRBJ1-1; D not certain. The germline gives CDR1 MDHEN, CDR2 SYDVKM. The germline V and J ends were trimmed by 6 bases and 7 bases, with 15 bases remaining between them. CDR3 size: 13 residues. The CDR3 nucleotides are TGTGCCAGCAGCAAAATGAGGGCCATTGAAGCTTTCTTT. As protein: CASSKMRAIEAFF.

The CDR3 DNA follows: TGTGCCAGCAGTGAAGAGGGGGAGCAGTACTTC. Protein sequence: CASSEEGEQYF. The V call is TRBV2, the J call TRBJ2-7; weak D call: TRBD1 (5 bases). CDR3 size: 11 residues. Germline loops: CDR1 SNHLY, CDR2 FYNNEI. Trimming removed 1 base from V and 7 bases from J, with 5 bases in between. The full variable domain, completed using reference TRBV2 and TRBJ2-7, is EPEVTQTPSHQVTQMGQEVILRCVPISNHLYFYWYRQILGQKVEFLVSFYNNEISEKSEIFDDQFSVERPDGSNFTLKIRSTKLEDSAMYFCASSEEGEQYFGPGTRLTVT.

DNA for the CDR3: TGCGCCAGCAGCTGGGAGCGGAGCAAAAACATTCAGTACTTC. It yields the protein CASSWERSKNIQYF. The V gene is TRBV5-1, the J gene TRBJ2-4, with a possible D match to TRBD2 (5 bases). V shed 3 bases and J shed 3 bases, with 10 bases lying between them. CDR1 and CDR2 from the germline V gene are SGHRS and YFSETQ. This CDR3 comprises 14 residues.

The J gene is TRBJ2-1, the V gene TRBV19; 8 bases agree with TRBD1. With 4 bases clipped from V and 3 bases from J, the junction kept 5 bases outside the gene matches. Germline-derived CDR1 and CDR2 are LNHDA and SQIVND (reference sequence). The CDR3 consists of 15 residues. The chain's CDR3 is CASSNGQGDYNEQFF. The CDR3 DNA sequence: TGTGCCAGTAGTAACGGACAGGGAGACTACAATGAGCAGTTCTTC.

V and J are TRBV7-9 and TRBJ1-2; unclear D gene. CDR3 length equals 17 residues. The V gene lost 5 bases and the J gene lost 4 bases, with 23 bases spanning the gap. Per the germline V gene, CDR1 is SEHNR and CDR2 is FQNEAQ (reference sequence). The CDR3 DNA sequence: TGTGCCAGCAGCCCCGAAGGTCCCAGGAGGCACTCCTATGGCTACACCTTC. It encodes CASSPEGPRRHSYGYTF.

J is TRBJ1-4 and V is TRBV12-5; D gene ambiguous. Per germline, CDR1 LGHNT and CDR2 FRNRAP. V was trimmed by 0 bases and J by 0 bases, leaving 14 bases between them. CDR3 length: 18 amino acids. This CDR3 is CASGLVTVLEATNEKLFF. The CDR3 DNA is TGTGCTAGTGGTTTGGTAACAGTACTTGAGGCAACTAATGAAAAACTGTTTTTT.

The V call is TRBV6-5, the J call TRBJ1-5, with D possibly being TRBD1 (5 bases). V dropped 0 bases and J dropped 6 bases, with 12 bases sitting between them. This CDR3 contains 15 residues. The germline gives CDR1 MNHEY, CDR2 SVGAGI. The CDR3 DNA reads TGTGCCAGCAGTTACTCGAAAGGGCAGGGTCAGCCCCAGCATTTT. The encoded protein is CASSYSKGQGQPQHF.

The rearrangement links TRBV27 to TRBJ1-5; D is uncertain. This CDR3 is built from 13 residues. CDR1 and CDR2 (germline): MNHEY, SMNVEV (reference sequence). V lost 5 bases, J lost 7 bases, and 12 bases lay in between. This chain's CDR3 is CASSPSGWQPQHF. Written as DNA, the CDR3 is TGTGCCAGCAGTCCGTCGGGGTGGCAGCCCCAGCATTTT.

The chain carries TRBV9 and TRBJ1-1; D unclear. This CDR3 region has 15 residues. Trimming cost V 0 bases and J 1 base, with 10 bases left between them. Germline V gives CDR1 SGDLS, CDR2 YYNGEE. CDR3 amino acids: CASSVGPAGNTEAFF. CDR3 in DNA: TGTGCCAGCAGCGTAGGACCCGCGGGGAACACTGAAGCTTTCTTT.

This clone was counted only a few times. The genes are TRBV18 and TRBJ1-2, with 7 bases identical to TRBD1. In germline, CDR1 is KGHSH, CDR2 LQKENI. This CDR3 is 14 amino acids long. J gave up 6 bases and V 1 base, and 5 bases lay outside the gene matches. DNA for the CDR3: TGTGCCAGCTCACCACAGGGGGCTGCTGATGGCTACACCTTC. Translating gives CASSPQGAADGYTF.

This chain links TRBV20-1 with TRBJ1-2, with 8 bases fitting TRBD1. J gave up 8 bases and V 6 bases, and 5 bases lay outside the gene matches. The germline V gene has CDR1 DFQATT and CDR2 SNEGSKA (reference sequence). This CDR3 spans 11 amino acids. The CDR3 loop reads CSAIRTGGYTF. DNA of the CDR3: TGCAGTGCCATCCGGACAGGGGGCTACACCTTC.

The chain employs TRBV6-5 and TRBJ2-1; 7 bases are a match to TRBD1. This CDR3 region has 16 residues. The trim removed 2 bases at V and 7 bases at J, leaving 11 bases unmatched. Germline CDR1 reads MNHEY; CDR2 reads SVGAGI. In nucleotides, the CDR3 is TGTGCCAGCAGTTACCGAGCGGTTAACAGGGGAAATGAGCAGTTCTTC. Amino acid sequence: CASSYRAVNRGNEQFF.

The rearrangement links TRBV7-6 to TRBJ1-3, with TRBD1 as a possible D gene (5 bases). Germline CDR1 is SGHVS and CDR2 is FNYEAQ. Trimming removed 2 bases at V and 4 bases at J, with 9 bases between. There are 14 residues in the CDR3. The CDR3 loop is CASSLRGDGNTIYF. The DNA of the CDR3 is TGTGCCAGCAGCTTAAGAGGGGACGGAAACACCATATATTTT.

This clone occurred once. J is TRBJ1-3 and V is TRBV25-1, with D unclear. With 1 base removed from V and 4 bases from J, the gap between germline ends came to 11 bases. This CDR3 spans 15 amino acids. Germline V lookup: CDR1 MGHDK, CDR2 SYGVNS. CDR3 in DNA: TGTGCCAGCAGTGAATTGGGAAAGGGAGGAAACACCATATATTTT. Its protein product is CASSELGKGGNTIYF.

A few counts support this clone. The V call is TRBV7-6, the J call TRBJ2-2, with no clear D. Trimming pared 1 base from V and 1 base from J, leaving 4 bases between. This CDR3 contains 14 residues. Germline lookup yields CDR1 SGHVS and CDR2 FNYEAQ. In DNA, the CDR3 is TGTGCCAGCAGCTTAGTTGAGAACACCGGGGAGCTGTTTTTT. Its translation: CASSLVENTGELFF.

This sequence joins TRBV20-1 and TRBJ1-2; D ambiguous. V lost 6 bases and J lost 8, with 13 bases in between. The CDR3 totals 11 residues. Per the germline V gene, CDR1 is DFQATT and CDR2 is SNEGSKA (reference sequence). The CDR3 loop reads CSAAGYSGYTF. For the CDR3, the DNA is TGCAGTGCCGCAGGATATTCGGGCTACACCTTC.

This clone was seen more than once but under ten times. V and J are TRBV29-1 and TRBJ1-1; D gene unclear. Trimming removed 3 bases at V and 2 bases at J, with 13 bases between. This CDR3 comprises 14 residues. The germline V gene has CDR1 SQVTM and CDR2 ANQGSEA. The CDR3 sequence is CSVEERSLNTEAFF. The CDR3 bases are TGCAGCGTTGAGGAGCGGAGTCTAAACACTGAAGCTTTCTTT.

This sequence joins TRBV5-1 and TRBJ2-6; D not certain. Between the trimmed V and J ends, which lost 6 bases and 0 bases, there was a span of 10 bases. CDR1 and CDR2 from the germline V gene are SGHRS and YFSETQ. This CDR3 has 15 amino acids. CDR3 sequence (DNA): TGCGCCAGCACCCGACCGGACTCTGGGGCCAACGTCCTGACTTTC. This gives the protein CASTRPDSGANVLTF.

This clone was counted only a few times. This chain uses TRBV7-2 with TRBJ1-6; D is unresolved. The germline V gene encodes CDR1 SGHTA and CDR2 FQGNSA. Trimming pared 3 bases from V and 8 bases from J, leaving 26 bases between. CDR3 length: 19 amino acids. CDR3: CASSLNGPEYLPRDSPLHF. In DNA, the CDR3 is TGTGCCAGCAGCTTGAACGGACCCGAATACCTTCCTAGGGATTCACCCCTCCACTTT. Filled out from reference TRBV7-2 and TRBJ1-6, the complete variable domain reads GAGVSQSPSNKVTEKGKDVELRCDPISGHTALYWYRQSLGQGLEFLIYFQGNSAPDKSGLPSDRFSAERTGGSVSTLTIQRTQQEDSAVYLCASSLNGPEYLPRDSPLHFGNGTRLTVT.